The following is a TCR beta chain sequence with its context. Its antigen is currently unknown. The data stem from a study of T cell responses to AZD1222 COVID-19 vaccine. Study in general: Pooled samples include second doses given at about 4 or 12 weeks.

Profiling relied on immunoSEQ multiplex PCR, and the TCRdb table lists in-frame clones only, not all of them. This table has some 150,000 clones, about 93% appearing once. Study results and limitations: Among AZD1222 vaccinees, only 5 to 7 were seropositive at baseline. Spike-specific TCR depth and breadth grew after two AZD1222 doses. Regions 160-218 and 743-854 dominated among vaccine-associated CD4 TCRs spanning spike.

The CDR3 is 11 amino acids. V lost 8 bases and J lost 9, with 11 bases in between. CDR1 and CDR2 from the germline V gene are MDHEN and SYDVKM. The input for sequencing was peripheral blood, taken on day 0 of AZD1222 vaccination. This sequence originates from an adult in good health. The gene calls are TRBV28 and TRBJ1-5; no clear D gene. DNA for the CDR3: TGTGCCAGCGTGGGATTGGGGCCCCAGCATTTT. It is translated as CASVGLGPQHF.